These T cell receptor beta chains were read from a single sample in a study of T cells expressing NK-cell markers. TCRdb reanalyzed the 5' RACE reads, giving one entry per CDR3 protein sequence and no DNA. This sample contains about 160,000 distinct CDR3 sequences. The specimen was blood T cells: a sorted CD56 or NKG2C T cell subset, CD4+ or CD8+ T cells, or bulk PBMC T cells (not recorded which). The receptors come from a woman aged 18 to 75 in good health. The CDR3 runs from the conserved cysteine through the conserved F or W. Fields, in order: V gene, J gene, CDR3 protein.

V gene: TRBV6-4
J gene: TRBJ2-3
CDR3 protein: CASARFAGSTDTQYF

V gene: TRBV12-3/TRBV12-4
J gene: TRBJ2-5
CDR3 protein: CASSYGLAGGVQETQYF

V gene: TRBV12-3/TRBV12-4
J gene: TRBJ2-1
CDR3 protein: CASSWTRQGRNNEQFF

V gene: TRBV20-1
J gene: TRBJ1-4
CDR3 protein: CSARRDTTNEKLFF

V gene: TRBV11-2
J gene: TRBJ2-7
CDR3 protein: CATRTETYEQYF

V gene: TRBV5-1
J gene: TRBJ1-5
CDR3 protein: CASSIEGNQPQHF

V gene: TRBV9
J gene: TRBJ2-1
CDR3 protein: CASSATGRDNEQFF

V gene: TRBV11-3
J gene: TRBJ2-7
CDR3 protein: CASSPSGGLRGEQYF

V gene: TRBV9
J gene: TRBJ2-7
CDR3 protein: CASSGGTGFYEQYF

V gene: TRBV5-1
J gene: TRBJ2-1
CDR3 protein: CASSLKPGLDPHEQFF

V gene: TRBV15
J gene: TRBJ2-2
CDR3 protein: CATSSLLLTGGELFF